The sequence of this T cell receptor beta chain was determined in a study of memory CD4+ T cells and cytomegalovirus serostatus. Single viable CD3+CD4+CD8-CD45RO+ cells were sorted as the memory CD4+ T cells. The CDR3 length is 13 residues. Germline V lookup: CDR1 LNHDA, CDR2 SQIVND (reference sequence). Trimming took off 5 bases at V and 11 bases at J, with 15 bases between the two ends. For this clone: The antigen is not known.

Regarding the study as a whole: Suggested: most of the CMV-linked TCR signature lies in CD4+ memory cells.

Profiling relied on immunoSEQ multiplex PCR, and the TCRdb table lists in-frame clones only, not all of them. The sample gives about 57,000 clones, approximately 79% of which show up once; less than 0.95% is in the top ten. The rearrangement joins TRBV19 to TRBJ1-4; possible D gene TRBD1, 5 bases. The clonotype originates from an adult in good health and CMV-seronegative. The sample consisted of memory CD4+ T cells from blood. The CDR3 region is CASSPGAGWKLFF. CDR3 bases: TGTGCCAGTAGTCCCGGGGCCGGTTGGAAACTGTTTTTT.